This TCR beta chain was documented in a study of regulatory T cells in long-lasting Graves disease. Regarding time point: persistent/refractory GD, antithyroid drugs over 5 years with positive TRAb. Generation of the TCR library employed RNA extracted from PBMCs. This clonotype was found many times. CDR3-region Arm-PCR and iRepertoire HTBI primers produced the TCR beta libraries. One entry per CDR3 protein results from TCRdb running MiXCR on the multiplex PCR reads. The table lists around 510,000 distinct CDR3 sequences, around 20% of them singletons. CDR1 SGHAT and CDR2 FQNNGV come from the germline V gene. V lost 7 bases and J lost 3, with 13 bases in between. This CDR3 contains 13 residues.

The specimen comprised peripheral blood mononuclear cells (PBMCs), sampled when the disease was refractory, from a patient treated with antithyroid drugs. The chain combines TRBV11-2 with TRBJ2-7, with D possibly TRBD1 on 6 matching bases. This clonotype was sampled from a female donor with Graves disease. DNA for the CDR3: TGTGCCAGCACCGGACAGCTTGGCTACGAGCAGTACTTC. This translates into CASTGQLGYEQYF.